A single sample gave rise to the 18 T cell receptor beta chains below, sequenced in a study of blood T cell repertoires in COVID-19. The table came from immunoSEQ multiplex PCR; TCRdb's copy has only in-frame clones and leaves some out. The repertoire includes over 110,000 clones, more than 75% of them detected once, and around 10% sits in the top ten. The sequencing sample was made of PBMCs or T cells enriched from blood (not recorded which). Every receptor here comes from a man in his sixties who had recovered from COVID-19.

This chain connects TRBV5-4 to TRBJ1-1; 10 bases match TRBD1. CDR1 SGHNT and CDR2 YYREEE come from the germline V gene (reference sequence). V lost 4 bases to trimming and J lost 5 bases; unmatched junction nucleotides: 5. This CDR3 is 14 amino acids long. CDR3 sequence: CASSPTGGATEAFF. In DNA form, the CDR3 reads TGTGCCAGCAGCCCGACAGGGGGCGCAACTGAAGCTTTCTTT. The full variable domain, its missing parts supplied by reference TRBV5-4 and TRBJ1-1, is ETGVTQSPTHLIKTRGQQVTLRCSSQSGHNTVSWYQQALGQGPQFIFQYYREEENGRGNFPPRFSGLQFPNYSSELNVNALELDDSALYLCASSPTGGATEAFFGQGTRLTVV.

The V call is TRBV7-6, the J call TRBJ2-5; D uncertain. The CDR3 sequence is 14 residues long. V shed 2 bases and J shed 2 bases, with 9 bases lying between them. Germline V lookup: CDR1 SGHVS, CDR2 FNYEAQ. CDR3 DNA sequence: TGTGCCAGCAGCTTAAGTGGGCTGCAAGAGACCCAGTACTTC. This codes for CASSLSGLQETQYF.

This rearrangement joins TRBV9 to TRBJ2-7, with TRBD1 matching 8 bases. This CDR3 is 13 amino acids long. The J segment lost 5 bases and the V segment lost 3 bases, leaving 4 bases of the junction unmatched. Germline values: CDR1 SGDLS, CDR2 YYNGEE. CDR3 nucleotide sequence: TGTGCCAGCAGCGCGGGACAGGATAACGAGCAGTACTTC. Translation gives CASSAGQDNEQYF. Looking up the rest from reference TRBV9 and TRBJ2-7 gives the full variable domain: DSGVTQTPKHLITATGQRVTLRCSPRSGDLSVYWYQQSLDQGLQFLIQYYNGEERAKGNILERFSAQQFPDLHSELNLSSLELGDSALYFCASSAGQDNEQYFGPGTRLTVT.

The chain links TRBV9 to TRBJ1-6, with 8 bases matching TRBD1. Germline values: CDR1 SGDLS, CDR2 YYNGEE. This CDR3 comprises 15 residues. The J segment lost 9 bases and the V segment lost 3 bases, leaving 8 bases of the junction unmatched. The CDR3, as DNA: TGTGCCAGCAGCGGCGGACAGGGTGGCACTTCACCCCTCCACTTT. Translation: CASSGGQGGTSPLHF.

The chain carries TRBV28 and TRBJ1-2; weak D call: TRBD1 (6 bases). The germline V gene encodes CDR1 MDHEN and CDR2 SYDVKM. V lost 4 bases and J 8 bases, leaving 14 bases between the germline ends. CDR3 length: 13 amino acids. The CDR3 DNA reads as TGTGCCAGCAGTTCTCACGGGGGGGGCGGCTACACCTTC. Protein product: CASSSHGGGGYTF.

A single count supports this clone. This chain connects TRBV5-8 to TRBJ2-6; possibly TRBD1 for D (6 bases). Germline CDR1 reads SGHTS; CDR2 reads YDEGEE. This CDR3 is 15 amino acids long. V lost 0 bases to trimming and J lost 2 bases, with 6 bases between them. The CDR3 DNA sequence: TGTGCCAGCAGCTTGGAGGGGGCTGGGGCCAACGTCCTGACTTTC. It codes for CASSLEGAGANVLTF.

J is TRBJ2-1 and V is TRBV2, with 7 bases fitting TRBD2. The CDR3 runs to 15 residues. Losses at the gene ends were 4 bases for V and 5 bases for J; bases not matched to a gene: 8. Germline CDR1 SNHLY, CDR2 FYNNEI. CDR3 bases: TGTGCCAGCAGTGTGGTGGGAGGGACTCACAATGAGCAGTTCTTC. Translation gives CASSVVGGTHNEQFF.

J is TRBJ1-2 and V is TRBV20-1; no firm D call. Trimming took 7 bases from V and 0 from J, leaving 6 bases between them. From germline, CDR1 is DFQATT and CDR2 SNEGSKA (reference sequence). The CDR3 totals 11 residues. CDR3 residues: CSDSANYGYTF. The CDR3 DNA reads TGCAGTGATTCAGCTAACTATGGCTACACCTTC.

Here the CDR3 DNA reads TGTGCCAGCAGCTCCCCGCCGGGTTACGAGCAGTACTTC. It translates to CASSSPPGYEQYF. The chain carries TRBV7-9 and TRBJ2-7; no definite D call. Germline V gene lookup returns CDR1 SEHNR and CDR2 FQNEAQ (reference sequence). Between the trimmed V and J ends, which lost 4 bases and 4 bases, there was a span of 11 bases. This CDR3 has 13 residues.

The chain combines TRBV5-1 with TRBJ2-2; no clear D gene. V lost 2 bases and J 7 bases, leaving 9 bases between the germline ends. The V gene's germline CDR1 is SGHRS and CDR2 YFSETQ. This CDR3 contains 13 residues. The CDR3 coding sequence is TGCGCCAGCAGCTTTTCGGTAGACGGGGAGCTGTTTTTT. It is translated as CASSFSVDGELFF.

This chain connects TRBV5-6 to TRBJ2-2; D is possibly TRBD1 (5 bases). This CDR3 has 15 residues. The germline V and J ends were trimmed by 2 bases and 4 bases, with 12 bases remaining between them. Germline V gene lookup returns CDR1 SGHDT and CDR2 YYEEEE. The CDR3 here is CASSFRPRATGELFF. The CDR3 nucleotides are TGTGCCAGCAGCTTTAGACCCAGGGCCACCGGGGAGCTGTTTTTT.

The chain recombines TRBV6-5 with TRBJ1-5; 8 nucleotides agree with TRBD1. V lost 5 bases to trimming and J lost 11 bases; unmatched junction nucleotides: 8. Per germline, CDR1 MNHEY and CDR2 SVGAGI. This CDR3 region has 13 residues. The CDR3 region is CASSTGGTGAQHF. DNA for the CDR3: TGTGCCAGCAGTACAGGGGGAACGGGGGCCCAGCATTTT.

The gene calls are TRBV5-6 and TRBJ1-2; D possibly corresponds to TRBD1 (6 bases). Trimming stripped 4 bases from V and 5 bases from J, with 12 bases between. Germline-derived CDR1 and CDR2 are SGHDT and YYEEEE. CDR3 size: 13 residues. The CDR3 DNA sequence: TGTGCCAGCAGCCAGGGGAGGGGGTATGGCTACACCTTC. Amino acid sequence: CASSQGRGYGYTF.

The chain recombines TRBV2 with TRBJ1-5; D remains unclear. Trimming took 1 base from V and 6 from J, leaving 13 bases between them. CDR3 size: 15 residues. CDR1 is SNHLY, CDR2 FYNNEI, per germline. CDR3 nucleotides: TGTGCCAGCAGTGAAGTCACAAGGGCGGGTCAGCCCCAGCATTTT. It encodes CASSEVTRAGQPQHF. Filled out from reference TRBV2 and TRBJ1-5, the complete variable domain reads EPEVTQTPSHQVTQMGQEVILRCVPISNHLYFYWYRQILGQKVEFLVSFYNNEISEKSEIFDDQFSVERPDGSNFTLKIRSTKLEDSAMYFCASSEVTRAGQPQHFGDGTRLSIL.

Points on this clone: The junction differs from germline at one of its ends, possibly a read error. The rearrangement links TRBV3-1 (or the pseudogene TRBV3-2) to TRBJ1-5; a possible D gene is TRBD1 (5 bases). The CDR3 covers 13 residues. In germline, CDR1 is LGHDT, CDR2 YNNKEL (reference sequence). The CDR3 loop reads CASSQDRYTGCDF. CDR3 coding DNA: TGTGCCAGCAGCCAAGATCGGTACACAGGATGTGATTTT.

This chain uses TRBV25-1 with TRBJ2-7; 12 nucleotides match TRBD2. Germline CDR1 is MGHDK and CDR2 is SYGVNS. The CDR3 has 18 amino acids. The trim removed 3 bases at V and 6 bases at J, leaving 15 bases unmatched. The CDR3 protein is CASSDMGLGLAGFREQYF. The CDR3 DNA reads as TGTGCCAGCAGTGATATGGGACTCGGACTAGCGGGGTTCCGCGAGCAGTACTTC.

The gene calls are TRBV29-1 and TRBJ1-2; D may be TRBD1 (5 bases). This CDR3 comprises 13 residues. Germline-derived CDR1 and CDR2 are SQVTM and ANQGSEA. The V gene lost 3 bases and the J gene lost 8 bases, with 16 bases spanning the gap. The CDR3 nucleotides read TGCAGCGTTGAGGGGTCAGGGTTGGGCGGCTACACCTTC. Translation: CSVEGSGLGGYTF.

This chain connects TRBV5-1 to TRBJ1-1, with a tentative D call TRBD1 (5 bases). The V end was cut by 4 bases, the J end by 1 base, with 14 bases between. This CDR3 spans 15 amino acids. CDR1 is SGHRS, CDR2 YFSETQ, per germline. CDR3 in amino acids: CASSRLQVRNTEAFF. CDR3 bases: TGCGCCAGCAGCAGATTACAGGTACGGAACACTGAAGCTTTCTTT.